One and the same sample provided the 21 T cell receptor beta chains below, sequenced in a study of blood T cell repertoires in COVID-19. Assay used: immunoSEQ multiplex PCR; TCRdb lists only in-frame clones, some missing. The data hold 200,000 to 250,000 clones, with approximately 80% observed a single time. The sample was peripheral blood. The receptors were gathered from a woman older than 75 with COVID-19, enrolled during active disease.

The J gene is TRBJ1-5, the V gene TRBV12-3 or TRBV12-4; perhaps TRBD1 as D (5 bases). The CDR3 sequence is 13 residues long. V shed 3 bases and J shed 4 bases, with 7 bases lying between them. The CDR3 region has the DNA TGTGCCAGCAGTTTTGACAGAAATCAGCCCCAGCATTTT. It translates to CASSFDRNQPQHF.

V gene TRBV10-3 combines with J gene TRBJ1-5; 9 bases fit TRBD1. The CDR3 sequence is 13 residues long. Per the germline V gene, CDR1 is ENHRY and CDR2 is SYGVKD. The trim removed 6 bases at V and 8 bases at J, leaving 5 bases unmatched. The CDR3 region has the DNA TGTGCCATCAGGGGACAGGGTTTGGAGCCCCAGCATTTT. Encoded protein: CAIRGQGLEPQHF.

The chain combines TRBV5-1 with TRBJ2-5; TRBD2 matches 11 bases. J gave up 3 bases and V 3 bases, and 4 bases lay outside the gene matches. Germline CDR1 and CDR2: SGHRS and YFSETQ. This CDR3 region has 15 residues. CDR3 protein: CASSYGTSGKETQYF. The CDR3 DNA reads TGCGCCAGCAGCTATGGGACTAGCGGAAAAGAGACCCAGTACTTC.

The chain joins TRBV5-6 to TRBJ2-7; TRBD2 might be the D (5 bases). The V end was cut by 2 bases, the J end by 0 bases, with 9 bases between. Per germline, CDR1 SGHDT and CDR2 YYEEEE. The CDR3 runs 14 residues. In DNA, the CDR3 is TGTGCCAGCAGCTTATCGGGGAGCTCCTACGAGCAGTACTTC. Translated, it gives CASSLSGSSYEQYF.

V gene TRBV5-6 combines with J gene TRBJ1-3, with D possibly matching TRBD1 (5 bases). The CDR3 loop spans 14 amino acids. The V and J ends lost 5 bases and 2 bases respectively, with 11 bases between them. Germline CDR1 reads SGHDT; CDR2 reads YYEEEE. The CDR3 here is CASSSQGPGNTIYF. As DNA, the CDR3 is TGTGCCAGCAGTTCGCAGGGCCCTGGAAACACCATATATTTT.

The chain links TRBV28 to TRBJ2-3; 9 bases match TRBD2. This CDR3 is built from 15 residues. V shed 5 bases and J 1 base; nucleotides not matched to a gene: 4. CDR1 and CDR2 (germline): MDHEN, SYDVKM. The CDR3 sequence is CASSAGGLGTDTQYF. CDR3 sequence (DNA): TGTGCCAGCAGTGCGGGGGGGTTGGGCACAGATACGCAGTATTTT.

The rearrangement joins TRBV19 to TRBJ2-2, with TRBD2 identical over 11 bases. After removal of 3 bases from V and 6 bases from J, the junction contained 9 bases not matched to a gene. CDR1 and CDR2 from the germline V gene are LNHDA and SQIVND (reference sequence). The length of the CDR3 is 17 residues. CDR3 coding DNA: TGTGCCAGTAGTATTCAACTAGCGGGGGCCATACCCGGGGAGCTGTTTTTT. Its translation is CASSIQLAGAIPGELFF.

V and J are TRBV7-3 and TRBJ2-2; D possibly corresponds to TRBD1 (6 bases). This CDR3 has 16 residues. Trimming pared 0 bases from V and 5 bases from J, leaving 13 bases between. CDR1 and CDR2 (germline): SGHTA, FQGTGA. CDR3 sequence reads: CASSLTVRGITGELFF. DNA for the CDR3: TGTGCCAGCAGCTTAACGGTCAGGGGAATAACCGGGGAGCTGTTTTTT.

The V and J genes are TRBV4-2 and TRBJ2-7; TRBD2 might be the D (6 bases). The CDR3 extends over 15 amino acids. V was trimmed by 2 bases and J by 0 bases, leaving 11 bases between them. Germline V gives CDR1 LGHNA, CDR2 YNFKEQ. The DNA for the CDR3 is TGTGCCAGCAGCCAAACTCTCGGGAGCTCCTACGAGCAGTACTTC. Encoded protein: CASSQTLGSSYEQYF.

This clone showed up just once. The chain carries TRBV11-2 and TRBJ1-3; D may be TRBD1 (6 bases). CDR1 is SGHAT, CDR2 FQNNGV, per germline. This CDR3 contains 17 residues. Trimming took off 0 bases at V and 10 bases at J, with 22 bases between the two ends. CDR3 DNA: TGTGCCAGCAGCTTAGATCCCGCCAGGGGCACTAAAAGTACCATATATTTT. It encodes CASSLDPARGTKSTIYF.

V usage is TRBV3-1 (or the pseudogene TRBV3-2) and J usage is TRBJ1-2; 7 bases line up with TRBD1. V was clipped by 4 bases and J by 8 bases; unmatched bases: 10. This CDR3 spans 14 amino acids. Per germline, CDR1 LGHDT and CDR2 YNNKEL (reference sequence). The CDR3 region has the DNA TGTGCCAGCAGCCCCCGGGACAGAGGATGGGGCTACACCTTC. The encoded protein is CASSPRDRGWGYTF.

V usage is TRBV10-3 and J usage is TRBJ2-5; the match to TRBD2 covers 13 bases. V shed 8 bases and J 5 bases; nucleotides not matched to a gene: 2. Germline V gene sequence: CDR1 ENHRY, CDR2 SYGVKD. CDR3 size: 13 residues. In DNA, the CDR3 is TGTGCCATCGGACTAGCGGGAGTGGAGACCCAGTACTTC. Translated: CAIGLAGVETQYF.

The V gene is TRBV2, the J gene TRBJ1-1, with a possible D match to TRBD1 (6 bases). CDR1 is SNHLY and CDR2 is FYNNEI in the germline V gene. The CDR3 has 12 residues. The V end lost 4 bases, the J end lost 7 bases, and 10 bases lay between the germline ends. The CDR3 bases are TGTGCCAGCAGTGGTCAGGGGAATGAAGCTTTCTTT. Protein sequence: CASSGQGNEAFF.

This CDR3 reads CAIRDRGQYEQFF. As DNA, the CDR3 is TGTGCCATCCGGGACAGGGGGCAGTATGAGCAGTTCTTC. J is TRBJ2-1 and V is TRBV28, with 12 bases aligning to TRBD1. Trimming took 10 bases from V and 8 from J; bases not matched to a gene: 6. Per the germline V gene, CDR1 is MDHEN and CDR2 is SYDVKM. The CDR3 has 13 amino acids.

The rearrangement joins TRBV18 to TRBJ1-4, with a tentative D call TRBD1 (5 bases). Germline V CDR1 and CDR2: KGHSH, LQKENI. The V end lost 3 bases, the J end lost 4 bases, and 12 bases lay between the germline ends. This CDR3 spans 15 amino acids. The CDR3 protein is CASSPAGLRNEKLFF. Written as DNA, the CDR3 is TGTGCCAGCTCACCGGCGGGACTCCGTAATGAAAAACTGTTTTTT.

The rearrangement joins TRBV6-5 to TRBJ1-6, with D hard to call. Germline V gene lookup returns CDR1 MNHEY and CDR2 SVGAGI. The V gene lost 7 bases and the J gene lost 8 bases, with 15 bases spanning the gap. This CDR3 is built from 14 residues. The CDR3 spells CASKGGSVDSPLHF. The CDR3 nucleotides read TGTGCCAGCAAGGGAGGCTCCGTGGATTCACCCCTCCACTTT.

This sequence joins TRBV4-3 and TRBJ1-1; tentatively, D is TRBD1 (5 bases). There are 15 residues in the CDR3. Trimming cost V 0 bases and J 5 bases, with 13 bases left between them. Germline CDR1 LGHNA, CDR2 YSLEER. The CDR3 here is CASSQDPQGGTEAFF. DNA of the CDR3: TGCGCCAGCAGCCAAGATCCCCAGGGAGGAACTGAAGCTTTCTTT.

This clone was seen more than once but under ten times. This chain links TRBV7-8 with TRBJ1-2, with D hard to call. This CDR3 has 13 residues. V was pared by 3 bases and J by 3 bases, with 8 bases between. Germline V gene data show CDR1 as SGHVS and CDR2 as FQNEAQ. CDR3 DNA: TGTGCCAGCAGCTTTACGGAGGACTATGGCTACACCTTC. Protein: CASSFTEDYGYTF.

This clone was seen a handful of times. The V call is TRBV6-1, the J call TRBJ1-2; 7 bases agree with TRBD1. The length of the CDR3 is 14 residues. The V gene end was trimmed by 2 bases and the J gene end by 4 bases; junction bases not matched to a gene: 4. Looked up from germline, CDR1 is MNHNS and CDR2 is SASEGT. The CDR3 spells CASSEQQGTYGYTF. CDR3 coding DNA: TGTGCCAGCAGTGAACAACAGGGGACCTATGGCTACACCTTC.

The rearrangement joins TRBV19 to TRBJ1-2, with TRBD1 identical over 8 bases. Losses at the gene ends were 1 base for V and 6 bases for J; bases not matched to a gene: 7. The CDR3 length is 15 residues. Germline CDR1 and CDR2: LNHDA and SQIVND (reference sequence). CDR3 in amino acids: CASSIARTGFHGYTF. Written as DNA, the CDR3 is TGTGCCAGTAGTATAGCCCGGACAGGGTTTCATGGCTACACCTTC.

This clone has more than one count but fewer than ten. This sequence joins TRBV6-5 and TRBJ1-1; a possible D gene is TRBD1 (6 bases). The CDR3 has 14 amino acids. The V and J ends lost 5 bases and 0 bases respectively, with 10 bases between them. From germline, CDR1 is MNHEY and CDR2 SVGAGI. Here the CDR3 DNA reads TGTGCCAGCAGTACAGGGTTTCTGAACACTGAAGCTTTCTTT. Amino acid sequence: CASSTGFLNTEAFF.